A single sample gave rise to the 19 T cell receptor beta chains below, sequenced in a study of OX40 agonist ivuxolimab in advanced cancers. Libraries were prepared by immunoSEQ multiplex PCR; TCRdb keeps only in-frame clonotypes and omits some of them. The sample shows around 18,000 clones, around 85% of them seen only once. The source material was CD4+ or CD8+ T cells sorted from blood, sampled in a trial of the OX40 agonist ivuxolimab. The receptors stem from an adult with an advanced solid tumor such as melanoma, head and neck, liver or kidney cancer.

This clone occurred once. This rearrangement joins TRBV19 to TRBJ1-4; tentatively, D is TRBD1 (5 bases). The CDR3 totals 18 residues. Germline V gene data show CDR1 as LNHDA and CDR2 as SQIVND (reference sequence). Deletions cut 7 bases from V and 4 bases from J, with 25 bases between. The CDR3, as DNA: TGTGCCAGTAAACCCACCTTCGTCAGGGAGGATCGTAATGAAAAACTGTTTTTT. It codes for CASKPTFVREDRNEKLFF.

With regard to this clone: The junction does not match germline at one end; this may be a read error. CDR3 coding DNA: TGTGCCAGCAGCCCTGGACTAGGGGGGCTGTTTTTT. Its protein product is CASSPGLGGLFF. The rearrangement links TRBV7-6 to TRBJ2-2, with D perhaps TRBD2 (7 bases). Germline values: CDR1 SGHVS, CDR2 FNYEAQ. CDR3 length equals 12 residues.

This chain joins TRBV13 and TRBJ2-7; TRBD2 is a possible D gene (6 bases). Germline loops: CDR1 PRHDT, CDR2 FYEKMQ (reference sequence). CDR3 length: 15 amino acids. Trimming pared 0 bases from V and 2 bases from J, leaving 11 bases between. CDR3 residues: CASSLGGTPTYEQYF. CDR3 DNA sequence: TGTGCCAGCAGCTTAGGCGGGACTCCCACCTACGAGCAGTACTTC.

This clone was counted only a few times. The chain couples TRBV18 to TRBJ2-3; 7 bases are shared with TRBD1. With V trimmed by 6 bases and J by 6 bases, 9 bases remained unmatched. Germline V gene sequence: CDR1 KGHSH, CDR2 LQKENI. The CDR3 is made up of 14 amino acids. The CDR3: CASSTTTGKDTQYF. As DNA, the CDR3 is TGTGCCAGCTCCACAACGACAGGGAAGGATACGCAGTATTTT.

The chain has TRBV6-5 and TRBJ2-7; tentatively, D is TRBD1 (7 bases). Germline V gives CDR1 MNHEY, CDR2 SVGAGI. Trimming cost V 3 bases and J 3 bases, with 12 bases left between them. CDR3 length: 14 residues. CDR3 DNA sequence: TGTGCCAGCAGTTATGACAGGGAGGTCTACGAGCAGTACTTC. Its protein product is CASSYDREVYEQYF.

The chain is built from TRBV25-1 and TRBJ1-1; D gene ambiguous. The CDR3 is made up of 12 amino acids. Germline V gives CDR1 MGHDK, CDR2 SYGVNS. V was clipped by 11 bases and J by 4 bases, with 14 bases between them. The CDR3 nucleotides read TGTGCCTGGAGCCCCCCAGGCACTGAAGCTTTCTTT. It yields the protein CAWSPPGTEAFF.

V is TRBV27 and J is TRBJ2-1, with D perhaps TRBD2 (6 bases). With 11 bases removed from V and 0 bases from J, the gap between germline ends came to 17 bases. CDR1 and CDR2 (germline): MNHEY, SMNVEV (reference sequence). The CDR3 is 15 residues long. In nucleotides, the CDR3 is TGTGCCGACCAGAGCGGGCCCAGCTCCTACAATGAGCAGTTCTTC. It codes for CADQSGPSSYNEQFF.

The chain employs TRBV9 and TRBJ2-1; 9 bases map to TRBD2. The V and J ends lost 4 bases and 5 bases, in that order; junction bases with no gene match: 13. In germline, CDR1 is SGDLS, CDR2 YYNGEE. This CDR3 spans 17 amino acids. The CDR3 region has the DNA TGTGCCAGCAGCCCCTTCTTAGCGGGAGAAGGGAACAATGAGCAGTTCTTC. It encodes CASSPFLAGEGNNEQFF.

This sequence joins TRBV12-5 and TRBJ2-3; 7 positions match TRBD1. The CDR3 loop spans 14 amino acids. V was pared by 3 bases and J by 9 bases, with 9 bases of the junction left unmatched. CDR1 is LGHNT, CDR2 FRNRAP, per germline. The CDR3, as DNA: TGTGCTAGTGGTTTCCCACTCCAGGGGGAGACGCAGTATTTT. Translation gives CASGFPLQGETQYF.

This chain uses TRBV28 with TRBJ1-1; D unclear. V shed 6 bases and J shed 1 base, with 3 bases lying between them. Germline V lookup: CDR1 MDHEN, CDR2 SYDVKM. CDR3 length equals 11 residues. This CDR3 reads CASSRNTEAFF. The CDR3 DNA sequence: TGTGCCAGCAGCAGGAACACTGAAGCTTTCTTT.

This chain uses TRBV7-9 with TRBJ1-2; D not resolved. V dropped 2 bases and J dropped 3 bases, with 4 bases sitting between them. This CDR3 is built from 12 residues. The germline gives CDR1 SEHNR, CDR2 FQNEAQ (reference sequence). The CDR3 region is CASSLLHYGYTF. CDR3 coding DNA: TGTGCCAGCAGCTTACTTCACTATGGCTACACCTTC.

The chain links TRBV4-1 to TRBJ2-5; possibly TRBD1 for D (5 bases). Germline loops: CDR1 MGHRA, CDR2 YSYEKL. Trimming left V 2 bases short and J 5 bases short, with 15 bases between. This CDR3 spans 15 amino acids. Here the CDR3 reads CASSQLKGARETQYF. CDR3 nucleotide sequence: TGCGCCAGCAGCCAATTAAAAGGGGCGCGGGAGACCCAGTACTTC.

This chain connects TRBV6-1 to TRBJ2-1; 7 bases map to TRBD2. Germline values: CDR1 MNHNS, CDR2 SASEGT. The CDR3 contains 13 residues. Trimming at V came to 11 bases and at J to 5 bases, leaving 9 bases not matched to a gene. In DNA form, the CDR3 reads TGTGCCTTTCGCGGGGACTACGACAATGAGCAGTTCTTC. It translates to CAFRGDYDNEQFF.

The CDR3 loop reads CASSQEGTPQFYEQYF. DNA of the CDR3: TGCGCCAGCAGCCAAGAGGGGACCCCTCAGTTCTACGAGCAGTACTTC. The chain combines TRBV4-3 with TRBJ2-7; D tentatively reads TRBD1 or TRBD2 (5 bases each). Per the germline V gene, CDR1 is LGHNA and CDR2 is YSLEER. Trimming cost V 0 bases and J 3 bases, with 15 bases left between them. The length of the CDR3 is 16 residues.

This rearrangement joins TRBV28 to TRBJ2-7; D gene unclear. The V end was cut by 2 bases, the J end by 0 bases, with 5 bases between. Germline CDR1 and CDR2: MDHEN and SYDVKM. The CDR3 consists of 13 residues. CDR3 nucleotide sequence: TGTGCCAGCAGTTTAGGAATCTCCTACGAGCAGTACTTC. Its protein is CASSLGISYEQYF.

CDR3 protein: CASHSGGYYNEQFF. In DNA, the CDR3 is TGTGCCAGCCACTCAGGGGGCTACTACAATGAGCAGTTCTTC. The chain links TRBV7-8 to TRBJ2-1, with TRBD1 identical over 8 bases. The CDR3 extends over 14 amino acids. J was trimmed by 3 bases and V by 8 bases; bases with no gene match: 6. The germline V gene has CDR1 SGHVS and CDR2 FQNEAQ.

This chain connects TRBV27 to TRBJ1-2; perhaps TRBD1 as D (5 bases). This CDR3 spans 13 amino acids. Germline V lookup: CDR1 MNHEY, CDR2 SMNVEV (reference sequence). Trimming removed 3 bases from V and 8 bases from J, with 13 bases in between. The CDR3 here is CASSFGGMGGYTF. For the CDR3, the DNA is TGTGCCAGCAGTTTCGGGGGTATGGGGGGCTACACCTTC.

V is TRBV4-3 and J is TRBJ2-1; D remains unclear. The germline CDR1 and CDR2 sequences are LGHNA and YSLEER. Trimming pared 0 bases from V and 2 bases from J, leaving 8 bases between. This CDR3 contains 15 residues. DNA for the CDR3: TGCGCCAGCAGCCAAGATCGGGTAACCTACAATGAGCAGTTCTTC. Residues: CASSQDRVTYNEQFF.

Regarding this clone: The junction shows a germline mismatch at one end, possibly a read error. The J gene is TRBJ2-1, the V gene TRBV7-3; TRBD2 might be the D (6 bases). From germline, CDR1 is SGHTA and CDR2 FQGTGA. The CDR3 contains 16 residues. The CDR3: CASSLIAGSSYSEQFF. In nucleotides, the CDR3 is TGTGCCAGCAGCTTAATCGCCGGGAGCTCCTACAGTGAGCAGTTCTTC.